One and the same sample provided the 23 T cell receptor beta chains below, sequenced in a study of cytomegalovirus exposure and HLA in healthy donors. The PCR contained 60 Vbeta and 13 Jbeta primers. Here immunoSEQ multiplex PCR was the method, and the copy in TCRdb shows in-frame clones only, minus some. This table holds approximately 240,000 clones, approximately 84% found once. The source material was PBMCs. These receptor sequences come from a woman aged 40 to 50 in good health and CMV-seronegative.

The V and J genes are TRBV4-3 and TRBJ1-2; D gene unclear. Trimming shortened V by 0 bases and J by 5 bases, and 13 bases separated the two germline ends. The CDR3 spans 15 residues. Germline V gene sequence: CDR1 LGHNA, CDR2 YSLEER. The CDR3 here is CASSQDTGVFYGYTF. CDR3 nucleotide sequence: TGCGCCAGCAGCCAAGATACGGGTGTCTTTTATGGCTACACCTTC.

This clone turned up a few times. The chain combines TRBV29-1 with TRBJ1-2; D gene uncertain. CDR1 SQVTM and CDR2 ANQGSEA come from the germline V gene. The V gene lost 0 bases and the J gene lost 4 bases, with 6 bases spanning the gap. The CDR3 covers 12 residues. This CDR3 reads CSVEEGSYGYTF. The CDR3 coding sequence is TGCAGCGTTGAAGAGGGGAGCTATGGCTACACCTTC.

This chain connects TRBV6-1 to TRBJ1-2; 7 bases match TRBD1. Unmatched junction bases numbered 3, after V lost 5 bases and J lost 0 bases. The germline V gene encodes CDR1 MNHNS and CDR2 SASEGT. This CDR3 region has 14 residues. The CDR3 here is CASSSGQSNYGYTF. DNA of the CDR3: TGTGCCAGCAGTTCGGGACAGTCTAACTATGGCTACACCTTC.

The chain carries TRBV7-9 and TRBJ1-2; 7 positions match TRBD1. Germline CDR1 and CDR2: SEHNR and FQNEAQ (reference sequence). This CDR3 has 12 amino acids. Losses at the gene ends were 6 bases for V and 8 bases for J; bases not matched to a gene: 6. The CDR3 sequence: CASSRDREGYTF. DNA for the CDR3: TGTGCCAGCAGTCGCGACAGGGAGGGCTACACCTTC.

The genes are TRBV6-6 and TRBJ2-3; weak D call: TRBD1 (6 bases). V lost 7 bases, J lost 1 base, and 9 bases lay in between. CDR1 and CDR2 (germline): MNHNY, SVGAGI (reference sequence). The CDR3 has 13 amino acids. CDR3 sequence: CASNRQGTDTQYF. The CDR3 coding sequence is TGTGCCAGCAATAGACAGGGCACAGATACGCAGTATTTT.

As regards this clone: The same CDR3 also results from other DNA sequences found in this sample. The V call is TRBV19, the J call TRBJ1-1, with D hard to call. The CDR3 has 18 amino acids. Germline loops: CDR1 LNHDA, CDR2 SQIVND (reference sequence). Between the trimmed V and J ends, which lost 10 bases and 4 bases, there was a span of 31 bases. CDR3: CATSPHVFPLQAGTEAFF. In DNA form, the CDR3 reads TGTGCCACCTCACCTCACGTATTCCCACTGCAAGCGGGCACTGAAGCTTTCTTT.

This clone was detected a few times. The chain uses TRBV5-5 and TRBJ1-5, with TRBD1 matching over 10 bases. This CDR3 spans 17 amino acids. Trimming cost V 2 bases and J 0 bases; bases outside gene matches: 5. Per the germline V gene, CDR1 is SGHKS and CDR2 is YYEKEE (reference sequence). The CDR3 region is CASSFYWDRGSNQPQHF. In DNA form, the CDR3 reads TGTGCCAGCAGCTTCTACTGGGACAGGGGTAGCAATCAGCCCCAGCATTTT.

There are a few counts of this clone. The gene calls are TRBV6-5 and TRBJ2-5, with no clear D. Trimming shortened V by 7 bases and J by 1 base, and 16 bases separated the two germline ends. Germline V CDR1 and CDR2: MNHEY, SVGAGI. CDR3 length: 15 residues. The CDR3, as DNA: TGTGCCAGCACCTTACACCAGTCATTCCAAGAGACCCAGTACTTC. Protein sequence: CASTLHQSFQETQYF.

The chain joins TRBV2 to TRBJ2-5; 7 bases align to TRBD1. This CDR3 comprises 13 residues. CDR1 is SNHLY and CDR2 is FYNNEI in the germline V gene. With 7 bases clipped from V and 1 base from J, the junction kept 3 bases outside the gene matches. The CDR3 region is CASNRDSQETQYF. The CDR3, as DNA: TGTGCCAGCAATCGGGACAGCCAAGAGACCCAGTACTTC.

The chain carries TRBV28 and TRBJ1-1; unclear D gene. The V end lost 1 base, the J end lost 0 bases, and 9 bases lay between the germline ends. Germline V gives CDR1 MDHEN, CDR2 SYDVKM. The CDR3 loop spans 15 amino acids. CDR3 coding DNA: TGTGCCAGCAGTTTATTGCGGGTAATGAACACTGAAGCTTTCTTT. Encoded protein: CASSLLRVMNTEAFF.

The gene calls are TRBV7-2 and TRBJ1-1; a possible D gene is TRBD1 (6 bases). V lost 4 bases and J lost 8, with 14 bases in between. The CDR3 covers 13 residues. CDR1 and CDR2 from the germline V gene are SGHTA and FQGNSA. This CDR3 is CASSSGQYLEAFF. The CDR3 DNA reads as TGTGCCAGCAGCTCCGGACAGTATTTGGAAGCTTTCTTT.

The J gene is TRBJ2-3, the V gene TRBV5-1, with D unresolved. The CDR3 length is 14 residues. Trimming cost V 0 bases and J 4 bases, with 9 bases left between them. In germline, CDR1 is SGHRS, CDR2 YFSETQ. CDR3 residues: CASSLANSPDTQYF. CDR3 DNA sequence: TGCGCCAGCAGCTTGGCCAATTCCCCAGATACGCAGTATTTT.

This chain links TRBV4-3 with TRBJ1-6, with 7 bases lining up with TRBD1. J was trimmed by 6 bases and V by 4 bases; bases with no gene match: 3. This CDR3 is 14 amino acids long. Germline assignment: CDR1 LGHNA and CDR2 YSLEER. CDR3 residues: CASSRTGVNSPLHF. The CDR3 DNA sequence: TGCGCCAGCAGCCGAACAGGGGTTAATTCACCCCTCCACTTT.

V usage is TRBV30 and J usage is TRBJ1-5, with D unresolved. The CDR3 extends over 12 amino acids. Trimming shortened V by 2 bases and J by 9 bases, and 11 bases separated the two germline ends. CDR1 is GTSNPN, CDR2 SVGIG, per germline (reference sequence). CDR3 coding DNA: TGTGCCTGGAGTACACCTTTTGGGCCCCAGCATTTT. Protein sequence: CAWSTPFGPQHF. The full variable domain, in which reference TRBV30 and TRBJ1-5 provide the parts outside the CDR3, is SQTIHQWPATLVQPVGSPLSLECTVEGTSNPNLYWYRQAAGRGLQLLFYSVGIGQISSEVPQNLSASRPQDRQFILSSKKLLLSDSGFYLCAWSTPFGPQHFGDGTRLSIL.

This chain connects TRBV19 to TRBJ2-1; 8 nucleotides match TRBD2. The germline CDR1 and CDR2 sequences are LNHDA and SQIVND (reference sequence). The CDR3 spans 16 residues. V trimming: 5 bases; J trimming: 0 bases; junction bases outside the gene matches: 6. CDR3: CASSQLAGTSYNEQFF. The DNA for the CDR3 is TGTGCCAGTAGTCAGTTAGCGGGGACCTCCTACAATGAGCAGTTCTTC.

The chain carries TRBV27 and TRBJ2-5; tentative D call: TRBD2 (6 bases). Trimming cost V 6 bases and J 2 bases, with 16 bases left between them. CDR1 is MNHEY and CDR2 is SMNVEV in the germline V gene (reference sequence). This CDR3 has 15 residues. For the CDR3, the DNA is TGTGCCAGCAGCTCATCGGGACTTTTTCAAGAGACCCAGTACTTC. Translating gives CASSSSGLFQETQYF.

The chain links TRBV7-3 to TRBJ2-2; 10 positions match TRBD1. CDR3 length: 21 amino acids. The J segment lost 0 bases and the V segment lost 5 bases, leaving 18 bases of the junction unmatched. CDR1 SGHTA and CDR2 FQGTGA come from the germline V gene. The CDR3 DNA reads as TGTGCCAGCAGCCTGACAGGGGGCAGTGGCGATAAGCTGACGAACACCGGGGAGCTGTTTTTT. This codes for CASSLTGGSGDKLTNTGELFF.

CDR3 region: CSVEKRDLYGYTF. For the CDR3, the DNA is TGCAGCGTTGAAAAACGGGATCTCTATGGCTACACCTTC. The chain combines TRBV29-1 with TRBJ1-2, with D hard to call. Per germline, CDR1 SQVTM and CDR2 ANQGSEA. V lost 2 bases, J lost 4 bases, and 11 bases lay in between. The CDR3 sequence is 13 residues long.

A note on this clone: At one boundary the junction diverges from the germline segment, which might be a read error. V is TRBV7-7 and J is TRBJ1-1, with D possibly being TRBD1 (5 bases). The CDR3 length is 13 residues. CDR1 and CDR2 from the germline V gene are SSHAT and FNYEAQ (reference sequence). The CDR3 sequence is CASSLDKNTEAFF. CDR3 nucleotides: TGTGCTAGCAGCTTGGACAAGAACACTGAAGCTTTCTTT.

J is TRBJ2-2 and V is TRBV19; TRBD1 agrees at 11 bases. Trimming at V came to 3 bases and at J to 7 bases, leaving 4 bases not matched to a gene. From germline, CDR1 is LNHDA and CDR2 SQIVND (reference sequence). The CDR3 is 15 residues long. CDR3 sequence reads: CASSIGTGGNGELFF. For the CDR3, the DNA is TGTGCCAGTAGTATTGGGACAGGGGGGAACGGGGAGCTGTTTTTT.

The chain carries TRBV9 and TRBJ1-1, with 7 bases identical to TRBD1. This CDR3 is built from 15 residues. V lost 4 bases and J lost 0; bases outside the gene matches: 6. The germline V gene encodes CDR1 SGDLS and CDR2 YYNGEE. DNA of the CDR3: TGTGCCAGCAGCATAGGACAGGCCCTGAACACTGAAGCTTTCTTT. Protein product: CASSIGQALNTEAFF.

The chain combines TRBV11-2 with TRBJ1-2, with D maybe TRBD1 (6 bases). Trimming removed 5 bases from V and 2 bases from J, with 12 bases in between. The CDR3 totals 14 residues. Germline CDR1 and CDR2: SGHAT and FQNNGV. This CDR3 is CASSAHTGNYGYTF. The DNA for the CDR3 is TGTGCCAGCAGCGCACATACAGGGAACTATGGCTACACCTTC.

This sequence joins TRBV28 and TRBJ2-7, with D unclear. Per germline, CDR1 MDHEN and CDR2 SYDVKM. CDR3 size: 13 residues. V was shortened by 4 bases and J by 3 bases, with 10 bases between the two germline ends. The CDR3 is CASSYVSGYEQYF. The CDR3 DNA sequence: TGTGCCAGCAGTTATGTGTCCGGCTACGAGCAGTACTTC.